This TCR beta chain comes out of a study of blood T cell repertoires in COVID-19. Study-level information: Researchers got acute and convalescent COVID-19 samples from the United States, Italy and Spain.

Sequenced by immunoSEQ multiplex PCR; TCRdb stores in-frame clones only, minus some. The profile shows around 140,000 clones, approximately 88% of them singletons. Trimming removed 5 bases at V and 5 bases at J, with 18 bases between. Germline V gene sequence: CDR1 MNHEY, CDR2 SMNVEV (reference sequence). The CDR3 extends over 15 amino acids. This chain uses TRBV27 with TRBJ2-5; D perhaps matches TRBD2 (6 bases). Sequences were obtained from peripheral blood. This clonotype originated in a woman in her fifties or sixties with acute or convalescent COVID-19. This CDR3 is CASSPGWGGQETQYF. The CDR3 nucleotides are TGTGCCAGCAGTCCAGGGTGGGGAGGTCAGGAGACCCAGTACTTC.